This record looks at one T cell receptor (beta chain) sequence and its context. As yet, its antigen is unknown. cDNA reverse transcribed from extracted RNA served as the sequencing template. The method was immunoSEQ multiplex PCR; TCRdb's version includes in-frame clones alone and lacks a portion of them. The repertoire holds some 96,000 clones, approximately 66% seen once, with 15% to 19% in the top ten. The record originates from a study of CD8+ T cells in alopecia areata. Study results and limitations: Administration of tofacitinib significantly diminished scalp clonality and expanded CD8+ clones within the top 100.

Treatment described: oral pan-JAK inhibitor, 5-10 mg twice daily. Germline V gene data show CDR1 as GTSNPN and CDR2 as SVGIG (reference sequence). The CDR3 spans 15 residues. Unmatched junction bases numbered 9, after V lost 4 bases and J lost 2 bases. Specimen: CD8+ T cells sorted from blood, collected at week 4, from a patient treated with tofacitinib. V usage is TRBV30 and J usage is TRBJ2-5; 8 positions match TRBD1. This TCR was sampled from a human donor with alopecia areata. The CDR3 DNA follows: TGTGCCTGGAACTCAGGGGGCGGAGGGCAAGAGACCCAGTACTTC. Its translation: CAWNSGGGGQETQYF.